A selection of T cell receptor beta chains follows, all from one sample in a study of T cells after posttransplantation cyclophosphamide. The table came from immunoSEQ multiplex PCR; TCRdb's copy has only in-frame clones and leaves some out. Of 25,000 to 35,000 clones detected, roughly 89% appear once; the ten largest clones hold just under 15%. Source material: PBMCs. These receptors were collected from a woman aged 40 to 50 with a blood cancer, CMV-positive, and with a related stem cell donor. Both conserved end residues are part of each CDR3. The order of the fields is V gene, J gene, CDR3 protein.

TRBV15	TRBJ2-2	CATSRDRQGPTGELFF
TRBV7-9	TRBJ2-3	CASSPGPGSRTDTQYF
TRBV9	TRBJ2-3	CASSVAIGSTDTQYF
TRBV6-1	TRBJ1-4	CASSQQGATNEKLFF
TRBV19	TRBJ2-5	CASSIGGGSSFSMETQYF
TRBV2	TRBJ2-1	CASRDTRDRGNNEQFF
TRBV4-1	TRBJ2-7	CASSQRQGLTVHEQYF
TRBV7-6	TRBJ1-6	CASSSFTGANSPLHF
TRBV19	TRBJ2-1	CASSIIAGGGNEQFF
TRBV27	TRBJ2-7	CASSLSPGQVKQYF
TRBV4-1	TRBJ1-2	CASSQDRTRSSVNYGYTF
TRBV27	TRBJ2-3	CASTPSSGEYTDTQYF
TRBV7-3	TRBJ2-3	CASSHTSGGADTQYF
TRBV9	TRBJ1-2	CASSVERQVESYGYTF
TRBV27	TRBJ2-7	CASSFLGTGGPGEQYF
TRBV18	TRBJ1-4	CASSPLRQGGDEKLFF